This passage covers 20 T cell receptor beta chains from one sample sequenced in a study of blood T cell repertoires in COVID-19. The repertoire was sequenced with immunoSEQ multiplex PCR; TCRdb's copy has only in-frame clones and lacks some. The sample comprises some 42,000 clones, 75% to 85% of which are singletons, and 27% rests with the top ten. Sequencing input: peripheral blood. The source is an elderly man with acute or convalescent COVID-19.

The rearrangement links TRBV14 to TRBJ1-2, with TRBD1 identical over 7 bases. Trimming at V came to 1 base and at J to 0 bases, leaving 5 bases not matched to a gene. Germline V gene sequence: CDR1 SGHDN, CDR2 FVKESK. The CDR3 is 16 residues long. CDR3 sequence: CASSQALGQANYGYTF. In DNA form, the CDR3 reads TGTGCCAGCAGCCAAGCCCTCGGACAGGCTAACTATGGCTACACCTTC.

This clone was seen at least ten times. The rearrangement links TRBV14 to TRBJ2-7; the D is unclear. The CDR3 is made up of 14 amino acids. Trimming stripped 0 bases from V and 3 bases from J, with 9 bases between. Germline V gene data show CDR1 as SGHDN and CDR2 as FVKESK. CDR3 residues: CASSQDLASYEQYF. The CDR3 bases are TGTGCCAGCAGCCAAGATTTGGCCAGCTACGAGCAGTACTTC.

A few counts support this clone. V usage is TRBV3-1 (or the pseudogene TRBV3-2) and J usage is TRBJ1-1; D gene uncertain. Trimming cost V 3 bases and J 3 bases, with 11 bases left between them. This CDR3 comprises 14 residues. CDR1 is LGHDT and CDR2 is YNNKEL in the germline V gene (reference sequence). The CDR3 spells CASSHLDRDTEAFF. CDR3 DNA: TGTGCCAGCAGCCACCTCGATCGGGACACTGAAGCTTTCTTT.

A few counts support this clone. The chain is built from TRBV6-1 and TRBJ1-2; tentative D call: TRBD1 (5 bases). Trimming took off 2 bases at V and 5 bases at J, with 12 bases between the two ends. The CDR3 contains 14 residues. Germline loops: CDR1 MNHNS, CDR2 SASEGT. CDR3: CASSEIGAVYGYTF. The CDR3, as DNA: TGTGCCAGCAGTGAAATAGGGGCGGTGTATGGCTACACCTTC.

The gene calls are TRBV7-2 and TRBJ2-5; 8 positions match TRBD2. The CDR3 covers 18 residues. Looked up from germline, CDR1 is SGHTA and CDR2 is FQGNSA. The J segment lost 5 bases and the V segment lost 1 base, leaving 15 bases of the junction unmatched. The CDR3 reads CASSLEAASGGSPETQYF. DNA for the CDR3: TGTGCCAGCAGCTTAGAAGCAGCGAGCGGGGGTTCCCCGGAGACCCAGTACTTC.

The count of this clone is one. The V call is TRBV2, the J call TRBJ2-5; 9 positions match TRBD2. Trimming removed 3 bases from V and 5 bases from J; junction bases left unmatched: 13. Germline V gives CDR1 SNHLY, CDR2 FYNNEI. The CDR3 covers 17 residues. The CDR3, as DNA: TGTGCCAGCAGTGACCCCTCGGTAGCGGGAGCCTTGGAGACCCAGTACTTC. Its translation: CASSDPSVAGALETQYF. Variable domain in full (rest from reference TRBV2 and TRBJ2-5): EPEVTQTPSHQVTQMGQEVILRCVPISNHLYFYWYRQILGQKVEFLVSFYNNEISEKSEIFDDQFSVERPDGSNFTLKIRSTKLEDSAMYFCASSDPSVAGALETQYFGPGTRLLVL.

This clone showed up just once. This rearrangement joins TRBV6-5 to TRBJ1-1, with D possibly matching TRBD1 (6 bases). This CDR3 spans 14 amino acids. Germline lookup yields CDR1 MNHEY and CDR2 SVGAGI. V lost 2 bases, J lost 8 bases, and 15 bases lay in between. The CDR3 coding sequence is TGTGCCAGCAGTTACGGAGGGGGGGTGACGGAAGCTTTCTTT. Its protein is CASSYGGGVTEAFF.

The V gene is TRBV5-1, the J gene TRBJ2-5; D is unclear. In germline, CDR1 is SGHRS, CDR2 YFSETQ. CDR3 size: 12 residues. Trimming pared 2 bases from V and 5 bases from J, leaving 7 bases between. CDR3 amino acids: CASSFNSETQYF. CDR3 coding DNA: TGCGCCAGCAGCTTTAATTCGGAGACCCAGTACTTC.

This chain's CDR3 is CSTVDYGYTF. CDR3 in DNA: TGTTCCACCGTTGACTATGGCTACACCTTC. The V and J genes are TRBV6-4 and TRBJ1-2, with D hard to call. The CDR3 consists of 10 residues. The V gene's germline CDR1 is MRHNA and CDR2 SNTAGT.

The chain has TRBV20-1 and TRBJ2-3; TRBD2 matches at 8 bases. Per germline, CDR1 DFQATT and CDR2 SNEGSKA (reference sequence). CDR3 length: 15 residues. Trimming removed 3 bases from V and 2 bases from J; junction bases left unmatched: 7. CDR3 DNA: TGCAGTGCTAGTCGCCAGCGGGGGTTCACAGATACGCAGTATTTT. Translation: CSASRQRGFTDTQYF.

This clone was seen many times. This chain uses TRBV19 with TRBJ1-1, with a possible D match to TRBD1 (6 bases). V was clipped by 5 bases and J by 4 bases, with 20 bases between them. Germline V gene lookup returns CDR1 LNHDA and CDR2 SQIVND (reference sequence). This CDR3 has 16 residues. The CDR3 coding sequence is TGTGCCAGTAGTCCTAAACAGGGCTCAAGAGGCACTGAAGCTTTCTTT. Translating gives CASSPKQGSRGTEAFF.

V and J are TRBV10-2 and TRBJ1-1; a weak D match, TRBD1 (6 bases). The V gene's germline CDR1 is WSHSY and CDR2 SAAADI. The CDR3 is made up of 13 amino acids. The V and J ends lost 8 bases and 6 bases respectively, with 16 bases between them. The CDR3 loop reads CASRSAGASEAFF. CDR3 coding DNA: TGCGCCAGCCGATCGGCGGGGGCATCTGAAGCTTTCTTT.

The V call is TRBV4-2, the J call TRBJ1-1, with D uncertain. The CDR3 runs 13 residues. CDR1 and CDR2 from the germline V gene are LGHNA and YNFKEQ. Trimming shortened V by 1 base and J by 1 base, and 4 bases separated the two germline ends. CDR3 sequence reads: CASSQVANTEAFF. The CDR3, as DNA: TGTGCCAGCAGCCAAGTAGCGAACACTGAAGCTTTCTTT.

Of note for this clone: One junction end does not reproduce the germline sequence, and a read error may be involved. V usage is TRBV3-1 (or the pseudogene TRBV3-2) and J usage is TRBJ2-2; D is perhaps TRBD2 (5 bases). This CDR3 region has 17 residues. CDR1 is LGHDT, CDR2 YNNKEL, per germline (reference sequence). The CDR3: CASSQSLARWNAGELFF. As DNA, the CDR3 is TGTGCCAGCAGCCAGAGTCTAGCTCGATGGAACGCCGGGGAGCTGTTTTTT.

This chain uses TRBV7-6 with TRBJ1-6, with D perhaps TRBD1 (6 bases). CDR1 is SGHVS and CDR2 is FNYEAQ in the germline V gene. The CDR3 sequence is 15 residues long. Trimming cost V 7 bases and J 9 bases, with 19 bases left between them. The CDR3 sequence is CASTLRGSGVSPLHF. The CDR3 DNA sequence: TGTGCCAGCACCTTGAGGGGGTCTGGGGTTTCACCCCTCCACTTT. Looking up the rest from reference TRBV7-6 and TRBJ1-6 gives the full variable domain: GAGVSQSPRYKVTKRGQDVALRCDPISGHVSLYWYRQALGQGPEFLTYFNYEAQQDKSGLPNDRFSAERPEGSISTLTIQRTEQRDSAMYRCASTLRGSGVSPLHFGNGTRLTVT.

The genes are TRBV24-1 and TRBJ1-1; the match to TRBD1 covers 7 bases. This CDR3 spans 14 amino acids. V dropped 9 bases and J dropped 3; count of bases not matched to a gene: 9. Germline loops: CDR1 KGHDR, CDR2 SFDVKD. CDR3: CATLGEGADTEAFF. The CDR3 DNA sequence: TGTGCCACCCTAGGCGAGGGGGCGGACACTGAAGCTTTCTTT.

The chain links TRBV3-1 (or the pseudogene TRBV3-2) to TRBJ1-1, with TRBD1 identical over 7 bases. Germline values: CDR1 LGHDT, CDR2 YNNKEL (reference sequence). This CDR3 has 12 residues. J lost 8 bases, V lost 4 bases, and 4 bases had no gene match. This chain's CDR3 is CASSPPGQEAFF. CDR3 nucleotides: TGTGCCAGCAGCCCACCGGGACAGGAAGCTTTCTTT.

The gene calls are TRBV5-8 and TRBJ1-2; TRBD1 agrees at 10 bases. The trim removed 0 bases at V and 1 base at J, leaving 0 bases unmatched. The CDR3 has 15 residues. Germline assignment: CDR1 SGHTS and CDR2 YDEGEE. The CDR3 bases are TGTGCCAGCAGCTTGGGGACAGGGGGTAACTATGGCTACACCTTC. Protein product: CASSLGTGGNYGYTF.

This chain joins TRBV28 and TRBJ2-1; the match to TRBD2 covers 7 bases. The V segment lost 6 bases and the J segment 0 bases; nucleotides outside the gene matches: 11. The germline CDR1 and CDR2 sequences are MDHEN and SYDVKM. This CDR3 spans 17 amino acids. The CDR3 DNA reads TGTGCCAGCAGCTCCCTCTGGGGGGGGAGCTCCTACAATGAGCAGTTCTTC. It translates to CASSSLWGGSSYNEQFF. Complete variable domain (other parts from reference TRBV28 and TRBJ2-1): DVKVTQSSRYLVKRTGEKVFLECVQDMDHENMFWYRQDPGLGLRLIYFSYDVKMKEKGDIPEGYSVSREKKERFSLILESASTNQTSMYLCASSSLWGGSSYNEQFFGPGTRLTVL.

V gene TRBV7-3 combines with J gene TRBJ1-1; the D gene is possibly TRBD1 (6 bases). The CDR3 consists of 13 residues. V was trimmed by 4 bases and J by 4 bases, leaving 10 bases between them. Germline V gene sequence: CDR1 SGHTA, CDR2 FQGTGA. The DNA of the CDR3 is TGTGCCAGCAGCTCAGGGGCCGGCACTGAAGCTTTCTTT. This encodes CASSSGAGTEAFF.